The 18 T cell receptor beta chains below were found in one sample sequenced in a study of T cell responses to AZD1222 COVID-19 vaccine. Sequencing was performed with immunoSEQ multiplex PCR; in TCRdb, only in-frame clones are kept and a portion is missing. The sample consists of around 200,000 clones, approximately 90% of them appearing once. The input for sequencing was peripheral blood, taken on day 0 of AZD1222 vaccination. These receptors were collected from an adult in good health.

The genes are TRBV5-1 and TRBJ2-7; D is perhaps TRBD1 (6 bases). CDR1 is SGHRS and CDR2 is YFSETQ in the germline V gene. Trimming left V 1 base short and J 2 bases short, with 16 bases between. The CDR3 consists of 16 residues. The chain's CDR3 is CASSLTLQGATYEQYF. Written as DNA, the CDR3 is TGCGCCAGCAGCTTGACCCTACAGGGAGCTACCTACGAGCAGTACTTC.

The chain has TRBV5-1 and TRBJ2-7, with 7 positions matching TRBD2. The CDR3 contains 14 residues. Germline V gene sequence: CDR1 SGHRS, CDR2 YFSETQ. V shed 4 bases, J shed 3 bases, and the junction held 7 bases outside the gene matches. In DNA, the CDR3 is TGCGCCAGCAGCCCGAGCGGGGTAGGCTACGAGCAGTACTTC. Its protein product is CASSPSGVGYEQYF.

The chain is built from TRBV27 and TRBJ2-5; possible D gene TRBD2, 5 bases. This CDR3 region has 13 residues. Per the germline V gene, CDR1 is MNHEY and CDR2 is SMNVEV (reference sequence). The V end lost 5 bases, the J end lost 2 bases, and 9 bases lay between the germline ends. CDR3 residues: CASSITRQETQYF. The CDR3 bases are TGTGCCAGCAGTATTACTAGACAAGAGACCCAGTACTTC.

Here the CDR3 DNA reads TGTGCCAGCTCACCACCGGGACAGGGGACAAACACCATATATTTT. Translated: CASSPPGQGTNTIYF. The chain carries TRBV18 and TRBJ1-3; TRBD1 matches 10 bases. J lost 6 bases, V lost 0 bases, and 2 bases had no gene match. Germline V lookup: CDR1 KGHSH, CDR2 LQKENI. This CDR3 contains 15 residues.

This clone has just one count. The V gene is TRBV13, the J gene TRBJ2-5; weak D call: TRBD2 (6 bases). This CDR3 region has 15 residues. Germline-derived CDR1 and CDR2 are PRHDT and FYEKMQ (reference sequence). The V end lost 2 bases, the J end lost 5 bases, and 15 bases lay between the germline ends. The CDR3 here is CASSLNGRDRETQYF. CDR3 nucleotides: TGTGCCAGCAGCTTAAATGGGCGGGATCGGGAGACCCAGTACTTC.

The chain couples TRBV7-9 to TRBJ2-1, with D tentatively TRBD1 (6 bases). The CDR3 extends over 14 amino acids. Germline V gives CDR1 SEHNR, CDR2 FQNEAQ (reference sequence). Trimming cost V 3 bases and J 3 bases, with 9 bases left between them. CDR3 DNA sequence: TGTGCCAGCAGCTTCCGGGACAACTACAATGAGCAGTTCTTC. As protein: CASSFRDNYNEQFF.

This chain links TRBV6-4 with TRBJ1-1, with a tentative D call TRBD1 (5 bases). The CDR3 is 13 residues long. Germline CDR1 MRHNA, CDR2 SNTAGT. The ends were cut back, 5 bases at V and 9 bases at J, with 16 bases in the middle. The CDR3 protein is CASSKDRGDQAFF. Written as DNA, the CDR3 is TGTGCCAGCAGTAAGGACCGAGGGGATCAAGCTTTCTTT.

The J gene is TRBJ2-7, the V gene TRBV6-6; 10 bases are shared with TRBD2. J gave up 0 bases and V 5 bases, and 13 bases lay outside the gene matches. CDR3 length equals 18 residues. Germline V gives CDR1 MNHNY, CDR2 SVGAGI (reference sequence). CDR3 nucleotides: TGTGCCAGCAGTCAGGGGGTTGGACTAGCGGCCGACTCCTACGAGCAGTACTTC. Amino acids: CASSQGVGLAADSYEQYF.

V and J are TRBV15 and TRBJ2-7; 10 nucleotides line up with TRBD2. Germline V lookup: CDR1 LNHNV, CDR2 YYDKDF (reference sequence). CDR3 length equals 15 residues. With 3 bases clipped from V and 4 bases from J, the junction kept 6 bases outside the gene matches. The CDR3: CATSSGPSGSYEQYF. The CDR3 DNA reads TGTGCCACCAGCAGCGGGCCTAGCGGGAGTTACGAGCAGTACTTC.

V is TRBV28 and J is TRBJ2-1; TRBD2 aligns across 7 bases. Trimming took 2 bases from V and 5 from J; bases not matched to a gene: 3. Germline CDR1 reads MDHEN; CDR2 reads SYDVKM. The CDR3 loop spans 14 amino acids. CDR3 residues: CASSLLAVDNEQFF. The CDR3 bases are TGTGCCAGCAGTTTACTAGCGGTAGACAATGAGCAGTTCTTC.

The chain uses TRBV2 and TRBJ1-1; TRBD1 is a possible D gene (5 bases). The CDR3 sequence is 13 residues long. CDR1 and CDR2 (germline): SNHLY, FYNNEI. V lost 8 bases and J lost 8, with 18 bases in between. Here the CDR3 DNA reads TGTGCCAGCGGGGCGACTCTCGCACTGGAAGCTTTCTTT. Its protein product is CASGATLALEAFF.

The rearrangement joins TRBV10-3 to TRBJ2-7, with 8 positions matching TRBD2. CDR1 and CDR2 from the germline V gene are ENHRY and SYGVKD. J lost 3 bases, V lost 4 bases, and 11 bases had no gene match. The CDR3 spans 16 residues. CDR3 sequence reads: CAISAPSGSGLYEQYF. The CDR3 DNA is TGTGCCATCAGTGCCCCAAGCGGGAGTGGTCTCTACGAGCAGTACTTC.

CDR3 nucleotides: TGTGCCAGCAGTTGGTTTTGGGCTAGCGGGAGGGAAACGAGGGACAATGAGCAGTTCTTC. Amino acid sequence: CASSWFWASGRETRDNEQFF. V and J are TRBV28 and TRBJ2-1, with 12 bases that match TRBD2. This CDR3 has 20 amino acids. The junction had 18 bases not matched to a gene; V was cut back by 4 bases and J by 5 bases. The V gene's germline CDR1 is MDHEN and CDR2 SYDVKM.

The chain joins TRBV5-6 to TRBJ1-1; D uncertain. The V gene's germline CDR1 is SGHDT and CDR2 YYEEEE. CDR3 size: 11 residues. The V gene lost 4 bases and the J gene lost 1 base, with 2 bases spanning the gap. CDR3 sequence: CASSKNTEAFF. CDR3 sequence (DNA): TGTGCCAGCAGCAAGAACACTGAAGCTTTCTTT.

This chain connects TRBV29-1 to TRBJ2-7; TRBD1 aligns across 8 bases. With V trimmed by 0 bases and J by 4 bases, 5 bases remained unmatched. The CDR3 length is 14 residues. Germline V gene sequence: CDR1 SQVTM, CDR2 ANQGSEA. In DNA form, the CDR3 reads TGCAGCGTTGAAGATCGGCAGGGGGCTTACGAGCAGTACTTC. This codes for CSVEDRQGAYEQYF.

The CDR3: CASSTGVNQPQHF. The CDR3 nucleotides are TGCGCCAGCAGTACAGGGGTCAATCAGCCCCAGCATTTT. The J gene is TRBJ1-5, the V gene TRBV10-1; 7 positions agree with TRBD1. The V and J ends lost 5 bases and 3 bases, in that order; junction bases with no gene match: 1. The CDR3 runs 13 residues. Germline CDR1 and CDR2: WNHNN and SYGVQD (reference sequence).

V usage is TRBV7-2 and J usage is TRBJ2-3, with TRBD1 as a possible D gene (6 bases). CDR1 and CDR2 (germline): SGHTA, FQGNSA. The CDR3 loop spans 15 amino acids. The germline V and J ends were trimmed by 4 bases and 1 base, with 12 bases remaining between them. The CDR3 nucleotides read TGTGCCAGCAGCTCACAGGGTTGGGGCACAGATACGCAGTATTTT. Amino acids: CASSSQGWGTDTQYF.

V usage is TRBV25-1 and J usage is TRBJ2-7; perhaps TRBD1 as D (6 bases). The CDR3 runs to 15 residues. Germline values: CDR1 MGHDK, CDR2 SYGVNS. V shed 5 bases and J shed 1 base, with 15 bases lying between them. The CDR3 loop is CASSSGDGDSYEQYF. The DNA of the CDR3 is TGTGCCAGCAGTTCAGGGGACGGGGATTCCTACGAGCAGTACTTC.